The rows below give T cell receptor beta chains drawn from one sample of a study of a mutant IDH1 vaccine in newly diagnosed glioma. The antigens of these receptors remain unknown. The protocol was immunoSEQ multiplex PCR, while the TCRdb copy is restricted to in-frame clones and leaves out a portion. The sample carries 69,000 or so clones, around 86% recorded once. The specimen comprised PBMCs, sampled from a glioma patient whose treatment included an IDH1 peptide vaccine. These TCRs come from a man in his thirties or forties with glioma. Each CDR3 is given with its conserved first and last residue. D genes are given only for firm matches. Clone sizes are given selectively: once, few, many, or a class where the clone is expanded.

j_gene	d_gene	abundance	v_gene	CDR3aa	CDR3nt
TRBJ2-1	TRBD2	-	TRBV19	CASKLAGYNEQFF	TGTGCCAGTAAGCTAGCGGGGTACAATGAGCAGTTCTTC
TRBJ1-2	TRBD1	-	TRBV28	CAIRTGEGYGYTF	TGTGCCATCCGGACAGGTGAGGGGTATGGCTACACCTTC
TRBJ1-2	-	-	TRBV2	CASSEWGALNYGYTF	TGTGCCAGCAGTGAGTGGGGGGCGCTTAACTATGGCTACACCTTC
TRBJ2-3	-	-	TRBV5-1	CASSYGTDTQYF	TGCGCCAGCAGCTATGGCACAGATACGCAGTATTTT
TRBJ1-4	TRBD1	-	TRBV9	CASSVQTGGEEKLFF	TGTGCCAGCAGCGTACAAACAGGGGGCGAGGAAAAACTGTTTTTT
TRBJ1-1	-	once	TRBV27	CASSLSGGNTEAFF	TGTGCCAGCAGTTTATCGGGGGGGAACACTGAAGCTTTCTTT
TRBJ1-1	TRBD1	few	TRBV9	CASSPQGGVTEAFF	TGTGCCAGCAGCCCTCAGGGGGGAGTCACTGAAGCTTTCTTT
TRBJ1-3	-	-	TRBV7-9	CASSPRGNTIYF	TGTGCCAGCAGCCCCAGGGGAAACACCATATATTTT
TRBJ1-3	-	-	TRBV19	CASTRGGSGNTIYF	TGTGCCAGCACCCGGGGCGGGTCTGGAAACACCATATATTTT
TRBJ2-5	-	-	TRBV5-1	CASSFRGDETQYF	TGCGCCAGCAGCTTTCGAGGGGACGAGACCCAGTACTTC
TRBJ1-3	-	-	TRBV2	CASSERDNTIYF	TGTGCCAGCAGTGAGAGAGATAACACCATATATTTT
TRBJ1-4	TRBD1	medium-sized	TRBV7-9	CASSSSGTEEKLFF	TGTGCCAGCAGCTCAAGCGGGACAGAAGAAAAACTGTTTTTT
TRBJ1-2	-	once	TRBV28	CASSLPPNYGYTF	TGTGCCAGCAGTTTACCCCCTAACTATGGCTACACCTTC
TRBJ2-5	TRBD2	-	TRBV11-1	CASSLGSSGRGETQYF	TGTGCCAGCAGCTTAGGCTCTAGCGGGAGGGGAGAGACCCAGTACTTC
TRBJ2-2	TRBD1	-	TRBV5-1	CASSSEQGALGGELFF	TGCGCCAGCAGCTCCGAACAGGGGGCATTGGGCGGGGAGCTGTTTTTT
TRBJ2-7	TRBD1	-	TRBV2	CASSEWAGGPYEQYF	TGTGCCAGCAGTGAATGGGCAGGGGGCCCGTATGAGCAGTACTTC